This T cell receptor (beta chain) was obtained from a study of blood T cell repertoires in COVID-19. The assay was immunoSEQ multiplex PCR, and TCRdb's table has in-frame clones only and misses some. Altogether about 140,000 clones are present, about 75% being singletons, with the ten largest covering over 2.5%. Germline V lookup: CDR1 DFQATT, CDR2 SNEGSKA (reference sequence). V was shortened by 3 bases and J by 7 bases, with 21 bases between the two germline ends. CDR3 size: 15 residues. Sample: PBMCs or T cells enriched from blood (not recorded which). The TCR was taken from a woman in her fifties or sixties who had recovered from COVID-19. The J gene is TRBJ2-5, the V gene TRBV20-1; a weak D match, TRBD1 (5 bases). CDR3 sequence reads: CSASEIGHEVGTQYF. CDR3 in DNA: TGCAGTGCTAGTGAGATCGGACACGAAGTGGGGACCCAGTACTTC.